This T cell receptor beta chain is drawn from a study of T cell changes during pregnancy in multiple sclerosis. Germline CDR1 and CDR2: SGHTA and FQGNSA. V lost 0 bases and J lost 4; bases outside the gene matches: 10. CDR3 length: 18 residues. Sequenced by immunoSEQ multiplex PCR; TCRdb stores in-frame clones only, minus some. Altogether 90,000 to 130,000 clones are present, 80% to 95% being singletons, with the ten largest covering 1.5% to 1.7%. The origin of this receptor is a female donor with multiple sclerosis, enrolled in a pregnancy study. This specimen consisted of peripheral blood, obtained in the third trimester of pregnancy. This sequence joins TRBV7-2 and TRBJ2-1, with 9 bases fitting TRBD2. The CDR3, as DNA: TGTGCCAGCAGCTTAGCCCCAGCGGGGGGACCACAGTACAATGAGCAGTTCTTC. Translating it yields CASSLAPAGGPQYNEQFF.